This is a list of T cell receptor beta chains from one sample in a study of cytomegalovirus exposure and HLA in healthy donors. This table comes from immunoSEQ multiplex PCR, and its TCRdb copy is limited to in-frame clones, with some not included. The repertoire includes around 200,000 clones, more than 65% of them detected once, and about 1.8% sits in the top ten. Sequencing was done on a sample of PBMCs. The source is a man in his forties or fifties in good health and CMV-seronegative. Each CDR3 is given with its conserved first and last residue. D genes are given only for firm matches. The size field is filled for only some rows; it gives once, few, many or a size class.

v_call	clone_size	j_call	cdr3_length	d_call	cdr3_nt	cdr3_aa
TRBV2	-	TRBJ1-5	16	-	TGTGCCAGCAGTGAGGGAGCAGCGTTTGGAAGACAGCCCCAGCATTTT	CASSEGAAFGRQPQHF
TRBV6-1	-	TRBJ2-7	14	TRBD2	TGTGCCAGCAGAGGAAGCGGGGCCCCCTACGAGCAGTACTTC	CASRGSGAPYEQYF
TRBV18	-	TRBJ2-7	13	-	TGTGCCAGCTCACCGGGACAACACTACGAGCAGTACTTC	CASSPGQHYEQYF
TRBV6-1	-	TRBJ2-1	17	TRBD2	TGTGCCAGCAGTGAAGAATTAGCGGGGCACTCCTACAATGAGCAGTTCTTC	CASSEELAGHSYNEQFF
TRBV7-9	-	TRBJ2-3	14	-	TGTGCCAGCAGCCACGCCGGAGGCCCAGATACGCAGTATTTT	CASSHAGGPDTQYF
TRBV5-6	-	TRBJ2-5	14	TRBD2	TGTGCCAGCAGCTCCGGGGGGGGGCAAGAGACCCAGTACTTC	CASSSGGGQETQYF
TRBV14	-	TRBJ2-2	16	TRBD2	TGTGCCAGCAGCCCCCAAGCGGGATTTCAGGTCGGGGAGCTGTTTTTT	CASSPQAGFQVGELFF
TRBV18	-	TRBJ2-7	13	-	TGTGCCAGCTCCCGGAGGAGCGCCTACGAGCAGTACTTC	CASSRRSAYEQYF
TRBV5-4	-	TRBJ1-3	16	TRBD1	TGTGCCAGCAGCCCGGGACAGCCAAGCTCTGGAAACACCATATATTTT	CASSPGQPSSGNTIYF
TRBV5-1	-	TRBJ2-5	14	-	TGCGCCAGCAGCACGGGACTTTCCTTAGAGACCCAGTACTTC	CASSTGLSLETQYF
TRBV27	-	TRBJ1-1	14	-	TGTGCCAGCAGCCGGGGGGGGTTGAACACTGAAGCTTTCTTT	CASSRGGLNTEAFF
TRBV27	-	TRBJ2-7	16	TRBD2	TGTGCCAGCAGCCACCCTAGGACTAGCGGGATAGGCGAGCAGTACTTC	CASSHPRTSGIGEQYF
TRBV6-1	once	TRBJ1-5	14	TRBD1	TGTGCCAGCAGTAGGGGACAGGGAGCTCAGCCCCAGCATTTT	CASSRGQGAQPQHF
TRBV5-1	-	TRBJ2-1	15	TRBD1	TGCGCCAGCAGCGCACAGGGGTTGTCCTACAATGAGCAGTTCTTC	CASSAQGLSYNEQFF
TRBV9	-	TRBJ2-1	15	TRBD2	TGTGCCAGCAGCTCCCGGACTAGCGGGGTCAATGAGCAGTTCTTC	CASSSRTSGVNEQFF
TRBV14	-	TRBJ2-2	21	-	TGTGCCAGCAGCCAAGAACTAGGCCCCCTACGGACGGTCCCGAACACCGGGGAGCTGTTTTTT	CASSQELGPLRTVPNTGELFF
TRBV27	-	TRBJ1-1	15	-	TGTGCCAGCAGTCCTTCAGGGTTGAAGAACACTGAAGCTTTCTTT	CASSPSGLKNTEAFF
TRBV7-6	-	TRBJ2-3	14	-	TGTGCCAGCAGCTTAGCGATAGGGGAAGATACGCAGTATTTT	CASSLAIGEDTQYF
TRBV11-2	-	TRBJ1-2	13	TRBD1	TGTGCCAGCAGCCCCGCAGGGGGCTATGGCTACACCTTC	CASSPAGGYGYTF
TRBV6-6	-	TRBJ1-5	15	-	TGTGCCAGCAGTTACTTGGACAGTATCAATCAGCCCCAGCATTTT	CASSYLDSINQPQHF
TRBV25-1	-	TRBJ2-3	14	TRBD2	TGTGCCAGCAGTCGAGCGGGAGGAGGCGATACGCAGTATTTT	CASSRAGGGDTQYF
TRBV29-1	-	TRBJ2-1	16	TRBD2	TGCAGCGTTGGTGTTCCCCGGAGCGGGAGTAGGAATGAGCAGTTCTTC	CSVGVPRSGSRNEQFF
TRBV6-5	once	TRBJ2-1	13	TRBD2	TGTGCCAGCAGAAAGGGACTATACAATGAGCAGCTCTTC	CASRKGLYNEQLF
TRBV28	-	TRBJ1-5	15	TRBD1	TGTGCCAGCAGCCTCTTTGGACAGGCAAATCAGCCCCAGCATTTT	CASSLFGQANQPQHF
TRBV19	-	TRBJ2-3	16	-	TGTGCCAGTAGTATAGTTGGGAATCTAGCGACAGATACGCAGTATTTT	CASSIVGNLATDTQYF
TRBV11-2	-	TRBJ2-1	15	TRBD2	TGTGCCAGCAGCTCCGGACTAGTGACCTACAATGAGCAGTTCTTC	CASSSGLVTYNEQFF
TRBV9	-	TRBJ1-1	18	TRBD1	TGTGCCAGCAGCGTAGGGACTGTCTCGACAGGGATAGGAACTGAAGCTTTCTTT	CASSVGTVSTGIGTEAFF